Sequencing of this T cell receptor (beta chain) was carried out in a study of Ad26.COV2.S vaccination and SARS-CoV-2 variants. Study overall: Intramuscular Ad26.COV2.S doses were given once or twice, 56 days apart. Study findings and constraints: Possibly, TCR breadth and depth analyses underestimated total T cell responses. Vaccine recipients posted higher spike-specific TCR breadth than their placebo counterparts.

Germline V gene data show CDR1 as SGHNT and CDR2 as YYREEE (reference sequence). Trimming took 3 bases from V and 4 from J; bases not matched to a gene: 8. This CDR3 has 16 amino acids. This clone has a single count. Its target is not known. Profiling relied on immunoSEQ multiplex PCR, and the TCRdb table lists in-frame clones only, not all of them. The repertoire holds some 340,000 clones, with around four fifths as singletons. Indicated treatment: roughly 19 received Ad26.COV2.S at low or high dose, single or two shots; 5 received placebo; per-sample allocation not given. Sampling took place 63 days after the first vaccine or placebo injection. Donation was by an adult aged 18-55 years who was in Boston.

Specimen: peripheral blood, collected in a trial of Ad26.COV2.S vaccine versus placebo. The sequence came from a person between 18 and 60 years old who received the Ad26.COV2.S COVID-19 vaccine or a placebo. The chain has TRBV5-4 and TRBJ1-2, with TRBD1 matching over 11 bases. The CDR3 nucleotides read TGTGCCAGCAGCTATGGGACAGGGGGGGGATTCTATGGCTACACCTTC. Translated, it gives CASSYGTGGGFYGYTF. Full variable domain (missing parts from reference TRBV5-4 and TRBJ1-2): ETGVTQSPTHLIKTRGQQVTLRCSSQSGHNTVSWYQQALGQGPQFIFQYYREEENGRGNFPPRFSGLQFPNYSSELNVNALELDDSALYLCASSYGTGGGFYGYTFGSGTRLTVV.